This entry features one T cell receptor beta chain sequence. A single count supports this clone. Its specific antigen is unknown. Per-base quality was not reported, and no clone a single base away is much larger than it. Using the deep immunoSEQ assay, TCR CDR3 regions were amplified from genomic DNA by multiplex PCR. Extracted genomic DNA from each cell subset was spread evenly across all wells of several immunoSEQ 96-well plates, with each plate serving as a replicate. For sorted subsets, 150 to 250 ng of genomic DNA, equivalent to some 30,000 T cell genomes, went into each replicate PCR. Purified libraries were quantified with a Qubit 3.0 fluorometer, sized on a Bioanalyzer 2100, and re-quantified with the KAPA Library Quantification kit. Every immunoSEQ 96-well plate was sequenced on a dedicated single-read 150-cycle Illumina NextSeq 550 flow cell. The source study handled its data this way. Because the immunoSEQ output included only junctional sequences and no quality scores, the filtering could not be the same as the filtering used for full-length reads. To assign V/J genes and CDR3, sequences were annotated against IMGT germline references using PyIR, a Python wrapper for IgBLAST v1.9. Reads were removed for weak V/J assignments (E-value above 1e-6), missing CDR3, stop codons, out-of-frame junctions, or ambiguous translated residues. V3J clonotypes were defined as sequences sharing an identical inferred V gene, J gene, and CDR3 amino acid sequence. Percentage overlap between repertoires was computed as shared unique clonotypes divided by the size of the smaller repertoire. Three approaches were used to assess repertoire richness: RTK rarefaction, the Chao1 estimator, and Recon v2.1 estimates of unobserved clonotypes. Generation probabilities were computed with OLGA for all TCRbeta clonotypes obtained by the gDNA method from a few donors. TCRdb carries this immuneACCESS record with in-frame sequences only. Its versions omit some clonotypes, under half of them owing to an unresolved V gene in the studies checked, with the rest unexplained. Clone size and the V and J calls come from that table; the DNA yielded D and trimming. This sample comprises around 2.1 million clones, approximately 94% of them detected only once. The ten largest clones represent roughly 1.7% of the sample.

These data originate in a study of shared clonotypes between healthy human individuals (dated by TCRdb to the early 2020s). Regarding the complete study: The cohort included three men and a couple of women between 18 and 49 years of age. For each donor, CD4 naive and CD4 memory were each run on three plates, CD8 naive on two plates, and CD8 memory on one plate. To estimate repertoire size and how much clonotypes are shared between individuals, the study performed deep sequencing of blood TCR repertoires from about 5 healthy adults. Different laboratories and diverse techniques were used to prepare libraries and sequence TCR repertoires, to increase sequencing depth and limit assay-specific biases. Per donor, leukapheresis produced somewhere between about 0.94 and 9 billion PBMCs. General conclusions and limits of the study: Only blood was sampled, and tissue TCR repertoires likely differ from those in blood. Naive subsets generally had larger estimated clonotype richness than memory subsets. Rarefaction of sorted-subset datasets indicated incomplete sequencing despite the large sequencing depth. Across a few donors, about 4.5% of naive CD4, approximately 4% of naive CD8, 2% to 2.5% of memory CD4, and over 0.35% of memory CD8 clonotypes were shared. Clonotypes shared by all four sorted-subset donors showed higher generation probabilities than non-shared clonotypes. Based on pairwise subsampling, the degree of clonotype sharing among donors was expected to be affected by sequencing depth. The small number of donors limited the genetic and exposure-history diversity represented.

The CDR3, from cysteine to phenylalanine, totals 14 residues. Only CDR3 DNA is held: 42 bases, read in frame from base 1. CDR1 and CDR2, per the germline V gene, are MNHEY and SVGAGI. The germline ends are 11 bases apart after V is trimmed by 6 bases and J by 0 bases. CD8 naive samples were CD45RO-negative cells positively selected for CCR7, giving a CD45RA+CCR7+ population that excluded TemRA cells. Healthy HIV-negative adults with no recently reported acute infections or vaccinations were included as donors. Only Caucasian adults living in Nashville, Tennessee, USA were represented among the donors. Blood was collected by leukapheresis, and PBMCs were isolated by Ficoll-Histopaque density gradient centrifugation and then cryopreserved in liquid nitrogen vapor phase. Purity and quantity of every magnetically sorted T cell population were checked by analytical flow cytometry. Genomic DNA was isolated from every sorted fraction and measured by UV absorbance on a Nanodrop 2000c.

Sequencing was done on a sample of naive CD8+ T cells from PBMCs. The sample's cell subset or site label is to be understood as: CD45RA+CCR7+. The clonotype comes from a man between 18 and 35 years old in good health. Some clones in this sample may be carry-over from other donors' samples. Here the chain combines TRBV6-5 and TRBJ1-1; tentative D gene TRBD1, with 6 bases matching. The CDR3 protein is CASRPGHVNTEAFF. The base sequence is TGTGCCAGCAGACCGGGACACGTGAACACTGAAGCTTTCTTT.